Listed below are T cell receptor beta chains from one sample, sequenced in a study of breast tumors, draining lymph nodes, adjacent tissues. From the multiplex PCR reads, TCRdb called clonotypes with MiXCR, one entry per CDR3 protein. The table has nearly 200,000 distinct CDR3 sequences, over 25% seen once; the top ten hold about 4.5%. Sequenced: axillary lymph node tissue. The receptor source for this set is a female donor with breast cancer. Some clones in this sample may be carry-over from other donors' samples. CDR3s include the opening cysteine and the closing phenylalanine or tryptophan. A D gene is named only where the DNA matches it firmly. The listing skips clone size in some rows; elsewhere it reads once, few, many or a size class.

DNA: TGCAGTGCTAGGACAGGGGGTCCCAATCAGCCCCAGCATTTT
CDR3: CSARTGGPNQPQHF
size: many
D: TRBD1
V: TRBV20-1
J: TRBJ1-5

DNA: TGTGCCAGCAGCTCCGACAGGGTCCCGAGTGGGAACACTGAAGCTTTCTTT
CDR3: CASSSDRVPSGNTEAFF
size: few
D: TRBD1
V: TRBV7-6
J: TRBJ1-1

DNA: TGCAGCGTTGCGGGAGGGCCGACCGGGGAGCTGTTTTTT
CDR3: CSVAGGPTGELFF
size: many
D: TRBD2
V: TRBV29-1
J: TRBJ2-2

DNA: TGCAGTGCTAGGGGAGGCTCCTACAATGAGCAGTTCTTC
CDR3: CSARGGSYNEQFF
size: many
D: NA
V: TRBV20-1
J: TRBJ2-1

DNA: TGCAGCGTTGAAGATTGGGGCGGCAACTATGGCTACACCTTC
CDR3: CSVEDWGGNYGYTF
size: NA
D: NA
V: TRBV29-1
J: TRBJ1-2

DNA: TGTGCCAGCAGCTTAGAATCAGGTGGGGGGTGGAATAATTCACCCCTCCACTTT
CDR3: CASSLESGGGWNNSPLHF
size: many
D: NA
V: TRBV7-2
J: TRBJ1-6

DNA: TGTGCCAGCGGGACAGCAAAGAGCTCCTATAATTCACCCCTCCACTTT
CDR3: CASGTAKSSYNSPLHF
size: many
D: TRBD1
V: TRBV28
J: TRBJ1-6

DNA: TGCGCCAGCAGCCAAGGTGGGGGTTCTGGAAACACCATATATTTT
CDR3: CASSQGGGSGNTIYF
size: many
D: NA
V: TRBV4-1
J: TRBJ1-3

DNA: TGCGCCAGCAGTGAGTCCGGGAAGGGATCACCCCTCCACTTT
CDR3: CASSESGKGSPLHF
size: NA
D: NA
V: TRBV10-2
J: TRBJ1-6

DNA: TGTGCCAGCAGCGCCCCGGACAGGGGGCGTAGGGGCTACACCTTC
CDR3: CASSAPDRGRRGYTF
size: many
D: TRBD1
V: TRBV9
J: TRBJ1-2

DNA: TGTGCCAGCAGTTCCACGGGACTAGGGAACAATGAGCAGTTCTTC
CDR3: CASSSTGLGNNEQFF
size: many
D: TRBD2
V: TRBV12-3/TRBV12-4
J: TRBJ2-1

DNA: TGTGCCAGCAGCCCGACTAGCGGGGTGGCCTACGAGCAGTACTTC
CDR3: CASSPTSGVAYEQYF
size: many
D: TRBD2
V: TRBV3-1
J: TRBJ2-7

DNA: TGCAGTGCTAGAGTAGGGGGACTAGCGGGAGAACTGTTTTTT
CDR3: CSARVGGLAGELFF
size: NA
D: NA
V: TRBV20-1
J: TRBJ1-4

DNA: TGTGCCAGTAGTCTCGTGGGTTATCAGTACTTC
CDR3: CASSLVGYQYF
size: few
D: NA
V: TRBV19
J: TRBJ2-4

DNA: TGTGCCACCAGTGATCCCCTCCACTTT
CDR3: CATSDPLHF
size: NA
D: NA
V: TRBV24-1
J: TRBJ1-6

DNA: TGTGCCAGCAGCCGACCCACTAGGGACGAGCAGTACTTC
CDR3: CASSRPTRDEQYF
size: many
D: NA
V: TRBV5-5
J: TRBJ2-7

DNA: TGCGCCAGCAGCTCGGGGGTGTCGGCCCAGTACTTC
CDR3: CASSSGVSAQYF
size: many
D: NA
V: TRBV5-1
J: TRBJ2-5

DNA: TGTGCCAGCAGCTTAGTATGGGGAGCTGGAAACACCATATATTTT
CDR3: CASSLVWGAGNTIYF
size: many
D: NA
V: TRBV7-4
J: TRBJ1-3

DNA: TGTGCCAGCAGTGAATGGGCCAAAGAGACCCAGTACTTC
CDR3: CASSEWAKETQYF
size: NA
D: NA
V: TRBV2
J: TRBJ2-5

DNA: TGTGCCAGCTCACCAGGGGAAGAGACCCAGTACTTC
CDR3: CASSPGEETQYF
size: many
D: NA
V: TRBV18
J: TRBJ2-5

DNA: TGTGCCAGCAATCCGGGACCAGGGGGGGGGACCCAGTACTTC
CDR3: CASNPGPGGGTQYF
size: NA
D: NA
V: TRBV2
J: TRBJ2-5

DNA: TGTGCCAGCAGCCTTACAGGGGGAAGGGAGGGCAATCAGCCCCAGCATTTT
CDR3: CASSLTGGREGNQPQHF
size: NA
D: TRBD1
V: TRBV7-9
J: TRBJ1-5

DNA: TGTGCCCCCCAAGGAGGCCTAAGCTCCTACAATGAGCAGTTCTTC
CDR3: CAPQGGLSSYNEQFF
size: NA
D: NA
V: TRBV7-6
J: TRBJ2-1

DNA: TGCGCCAGCAGCCAAGAGGGGGGTTTTGCAGATACGCAGTATTTT
CDR3: CASSQEGGFADTQYF
size: many
D: NA
V: TRBV4-3
J: TRBJ2-3

DNA: TGTGCCAGCAGCTTAGTGGGGACGCCTAATTCACCCCTCCACTTT
CDR3: CASSLVGTPNSPLHF
size: NA
D: NA
V: TRBV7-9
J: TRBJ1-6

DNA: TGTGCCATCAGTGAGTCGATAGCTAGCGGGGGGGCCCGGTGGTTCTTC
CDR3: CAISESIASGGARWFF
size: many
D: TRBD2
V: TRBV10-3
J: TRBJ2-1

DNA: TGTGCCAGCAGCTTAGGCTGGGACAGGGGGCGGGGGGGCTACACCTTC
CDR3: CASSLGWDRGRGGYTF
size: many
D: TRBD1
V: TRBV7-8
J: TRBJ1-2

DNA: TGTGCCAGCAGCTTAGAACCGAGACAACCGCAGTTCTTC
CDR3: CASSLEPRQPQFF
size: large
D: NA
V: TRBV7-3
J: TRBJ2-1

DNA: TGCAGTGCTGTCAGGGAGTACAATGAGCAGTTCTTC
CDR3: CSAVREYNEQFF
size: many
D: NA
V: TRBV20-1
J: TRBJ2-1

DNA: TGTGCCAGCAGTGAACAGGTTAAAGAGACCCAGTACTTC
CDR3: CASSEQVKETQYF
size: many
D: NA
V: TRBV6-1
J: TRBJ2-5

DNA: TGTGCCAGCAGTCACTCTTTAGCGGGGGGGCGGAGCGGGGAGCTGTTTTTT
CDR3: CASSHSLAGGRSGELFF
size: few
D: TRBD2
V: TRBV6-6
J: TRBJ2-2